This TCR beta chain was identified during a study of blood T cells in healthy people across ages. Study-level information: Every two T cells gave about one barcoded beta molecule via template switching.

The ends lost 1 base at V and 4 bases at J; junction bases unmatched: 2. This CDR3 is 15 amino acids long. Germline CDR1 is LGHNA and CDR2 is YNFKEQ. It was with a sample-barcoded 5' primer and a J-beta primer mix that a second PCR of roughly 7 to 12 cycles was run. TCRdb passed the 5' RACE reads through MiXCR, listing each CDR3 protein once. The table has approximately 1.5 million distinct CDR3 sequences, roughly 32% seen once. V gene TRBV4-2 combines with J gene TRBJ2-3; 10 nucleotides line up with TRBD1. Sample: blood. This receptor was taken from a woman in her 30s in good health. The chain's CDR3 is CASSQGDRGADTQYF. The DNA for the CDR3 is TGTGCCAGCAGCCAAGGGGACAGGGGTGCAGATACGCAGTATTTT.